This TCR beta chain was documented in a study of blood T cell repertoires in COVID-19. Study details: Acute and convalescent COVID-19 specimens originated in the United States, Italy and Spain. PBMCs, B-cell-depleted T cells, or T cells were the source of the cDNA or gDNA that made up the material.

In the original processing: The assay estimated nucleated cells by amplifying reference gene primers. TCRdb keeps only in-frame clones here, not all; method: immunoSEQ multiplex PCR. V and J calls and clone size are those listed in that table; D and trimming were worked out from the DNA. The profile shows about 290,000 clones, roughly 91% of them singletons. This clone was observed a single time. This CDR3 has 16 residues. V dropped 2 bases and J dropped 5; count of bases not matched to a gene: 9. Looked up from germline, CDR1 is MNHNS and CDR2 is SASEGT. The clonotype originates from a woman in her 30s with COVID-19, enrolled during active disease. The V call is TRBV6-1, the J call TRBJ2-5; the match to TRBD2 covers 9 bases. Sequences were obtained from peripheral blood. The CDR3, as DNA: TGTGCCAGCAGTGAATACGGGCGGGGGGGCAGTGAGACCCAGTACTTC. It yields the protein CASSEYGRGGSETQYF.